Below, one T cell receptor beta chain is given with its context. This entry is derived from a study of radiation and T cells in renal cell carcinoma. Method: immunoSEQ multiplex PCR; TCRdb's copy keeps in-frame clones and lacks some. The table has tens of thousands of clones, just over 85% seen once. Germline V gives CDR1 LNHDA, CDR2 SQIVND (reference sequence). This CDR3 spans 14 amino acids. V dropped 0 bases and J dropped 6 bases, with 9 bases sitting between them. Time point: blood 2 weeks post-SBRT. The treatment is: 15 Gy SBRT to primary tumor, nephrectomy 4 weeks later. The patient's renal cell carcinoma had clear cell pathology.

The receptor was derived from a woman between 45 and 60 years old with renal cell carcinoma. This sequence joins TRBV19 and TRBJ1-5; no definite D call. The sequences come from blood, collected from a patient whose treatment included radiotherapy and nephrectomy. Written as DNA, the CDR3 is TGTGCCAGTAGTATAGATGAGGACGGTCAGCCCCAGCATTTT. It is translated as CASSIDEDGQPQHF. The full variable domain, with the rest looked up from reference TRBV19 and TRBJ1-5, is DGGITQSPKYLFRKEGQNVTLSCEQNLNHDAMYWYRQDPGQGLRLIYYSQIVNDFQKGDIAEGYSVSREKKESFPLTVTSAQKNPTAFYLCASSIDEDGQPQHFGDGTRLSIL.